What follows is one T cell receptor beta chain and its context. Its matching antigen is unknown. This specimen belongs to a study of OX40 agonist ivuxolimab in advanced cancers. Study information: The patients received agonistic anti-OX40 (CD134) antibody ivuxolimab.

Whole-study results and caveats: In general, CD8+ T cells held more expanded clones than CD4+ did, on average.

Trimming removed 5 bases from V and 4 bases from J; junction bases left unmatched: 6. CDR3 size: 15 residues. CDR1 and CDR2 from the germline V gene are LGHNA and YNFKEQ. Libraries were prepared by immunoSEQ multiplex PCR; TCRdb keeps only in-frame clonotypes and omits some of them. The sample includes some 23,000 clones, under 95% of them seen just once. The sample here was CD4+ or CD8+ T cells sorted from blood, taken in a trial of the OX40 agonist ivuxolimab. This chain connects TRBV4-2 to TRBJ2-1; 9 bases map to TRBD2. The clonotype was recovered from an adult with an advanced solid tumor such as melanoma, head and neck, liver or kidney cancer. Here the CDR3 reads CASSDRTSDYNEQFF. The DNA of the CDR3 is TGTGCCAGCAGCGACCGGACTAGCGATTACAATGAGCAGTTCTTC.